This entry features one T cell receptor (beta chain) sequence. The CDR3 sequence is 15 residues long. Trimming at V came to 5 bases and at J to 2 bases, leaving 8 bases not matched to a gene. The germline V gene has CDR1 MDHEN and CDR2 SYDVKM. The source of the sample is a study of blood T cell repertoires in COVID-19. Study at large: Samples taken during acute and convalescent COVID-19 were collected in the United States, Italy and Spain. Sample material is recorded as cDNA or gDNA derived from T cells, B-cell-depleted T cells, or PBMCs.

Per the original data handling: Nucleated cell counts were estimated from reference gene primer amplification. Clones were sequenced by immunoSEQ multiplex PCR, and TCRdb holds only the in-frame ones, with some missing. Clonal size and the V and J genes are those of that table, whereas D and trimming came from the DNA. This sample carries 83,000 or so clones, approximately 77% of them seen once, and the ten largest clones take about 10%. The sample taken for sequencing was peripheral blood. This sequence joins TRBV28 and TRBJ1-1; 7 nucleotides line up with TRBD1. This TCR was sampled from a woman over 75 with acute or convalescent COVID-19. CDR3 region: CASSPPRQGNTEAFF. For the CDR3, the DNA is TGTGCCAGCAGTCCCCCTAGACAGGGTAACACTGAAGCTTTCTTT.